The rows below give T cell receptor beta chains drawn from one sample of a study of cytomegalovirus exposure and HLA in healthy donors. Profiled with immunoSEQ multiplex PCR; TCRdb holds only in-frame clones, not every one. The profile shows 150,000 to 200,000 clones, about three quarters of them singletons. Material for sequencing was PBMCs. These receptor sequences come from a woman in her 40s in good health and CMV-seronegative. CDR3s include the opening cysteine and the closing phenylalanine or tryptophan. A D gene is named only where the DNA matches it firmly. Size is stated for part of the rows, as once, few or many counts, or as a class when the clone is expanded.

abundance: NA; j_gene: TRBJ2-3; d_gene: TRBD1; v_gene: TRBV5-1; CDR3nt: TGCGCCAGCAGCTTCGGGGACAGGGGGCAAACTAGCACAGATACGCAGTATTTT; CDR3aa: CASSFGDRGQTSTDTQYF
abundance: NA; j_gene: TRBJ2-1; d_gene: TRBD2; v_gene: TRBV14; CDR3nt: TGTGCCAGCAGCCAAGGCGGGGGGACCATCTACAATGAGCAGTTCTTC; CDR3aa: CASSQGGGTIYNEQFF
abundance: NA; j_gene: TRBJ2-7; d_gene: NA; v_gene: TRBV6-5; CDR3nt: TGTGCCAGCAGCGAGGGCATTTCCTACGAGCAGTACTTC; CDR3aa: CASSEGISYEQYF
abundance: NA; j_gene: TRBJ2-5; d_gene: TRBD2; v_gene: TRBV5-1; CDR3nt: TGCGCCAGCAGCTTGGATTCTAGCGGGAGTGTGATGGTGACCCAGTACTTC; CDR3aa: CASSLDSSGSVMVTQYF
abundance: NA; j_gene: TRBJ1-2; d_gene: NA; v_gene: TRBV7-2; CDR3nt: TGTGCCAGCAGCCACCGACGAGCAGGGAACTATGGCTACACCTTC; CDR3aa: CASSHRRAGNYGYTF
abundance: NA; j_gene: TRBJ2-1; d_gene: TRBD2; v_gene: TRBV7-7; CDR3nt: TGTGCCAGCAGCTTAGGGGGCCCTAGCGGATACAATGAGCAGTTCTTC; CDR3aa: CASSLGGPSGYNEQFF
abundance: NA; j_gene: TRBJ2-3; d_gene: NA; v_gene: TRBV5-1; CDR3nt: TGCGCCAGCAGCTTAGGGCGGGGGCCAGATACGCAGTATTTT; CDR3aa: CASSLGRGPDTQYF
abundance: once; j_gene: TRBJ1-2; d_gene: TRBD1; v_gene: TRBV29-1; CDR3nt: TGCAGCGCCGCCGGGACAGGGCTAATAGACGGCTACACCTTC; CDR3aa: CSAAGTGLIDGYTF
abundance: NA; j_gene: TRBJ2-6; d_gene: NA; v_gene: TRBV9; CDR3nt: TGTGCCAGCGGGGGGGCGGGGGCCAACGTCCTGACTTTC; CDR3aa: CASGGAGANVLTF
abundance: NA; j_gene: TRBJ1-1; d_gene: NA; v_gene: TRBV7-9; CDR3nt: TGTGCCAGCAGCTTGTCCCCCGTCGGGGGCACTGAAGCTTTCTTT; CDR3aa: CASSLSPVGGTEAFF
abundance: NA; j_gene: TRBJ2-1; d_gene: TRBD2; v_gene: TRBV4-1; CDR3nt: TGCGCCAGCAGCCCAACCTTGGGGGGGAGTTCCTACAATGAGCAGTTCTTC; CDR3aa: CASSPTLGGSSYNEQFF
abundance: NA; j_gene: TRBJ2-2; d_gene: NA; v_gene: TRBV19; CDR3nt: TGTGCCAGTAGTTCGGGACTCTCGACCGGGGAGCTGTTTTTT; CDR3aa: CASSSGLSTGELFF
abundance: NA; j_gene: TRBJ2-5; d_gene: NA; v_gene: TRBV19; CDR3nt: TGTGCCAGTAGTATTGTGGGCAGGTACCAAGAGACCCAGTACTTC; CDR3aa: CASSIVGRYQETQYF